A selection of T cell receptor beta chains follows, all from one sample in a study of technical replicates of blood from several donors. Sequencing was performed with immunoSEQ multiplex PCR; in TCRdb, only in-frame clones are kept and a portion is missing. The sample holds about 12,000 clones, around 93% seen once. Sample: PBMCs. These receptors originate from a human donor in good health. Each CDR3 is given with its conserved first and last residue. Fields, in order: CDR3 protein, V gene, J gene.

CDR3aa: CASSVPENQPQHF
v_gene: TRBV2
j_gene: TRBJ1-5

CDR3aa: CASSSRVGGTEQPQHF
v_gene: TRBV7-9
j_gene: TRBJ1-5

CDR3aa: CASSFGLASATDTQYF
v_gene: TRBV19
j_gene: TRBJ2-3

CDR3aa: CAWNRGNTGELFF
v_gene: TRBV30
j_gene: TRBJ2-2

CDR3aa: CSAQQGHEQFF
v_gene: TRBV20-1
j_gene: TRBJ2-1

CDR3aa: CASSVEARRADTQYF
v_gene: TRBV9
j_gene: TRBJ2-3

CDR3aa: CASSRQGSEANEKLFF
v_gene: TRBV5-1
j_gene: TRBJ1-4

CDR3aa: CASGSGADTQYF
v_gene: TRBV11-3
j_gene: TRBJ2-3

CDR3aa: CASTEGRGGVLTF
v_gene: TRBV2
j_gene: TRBJ2-6

CDR3aa: CSARSGETQYF
v_gene: TRBV20-1
j_gene: TRBJ2-5

CDR3aa: CASSDFPGLAGVGEQYF
v_gene: TRBV25-1
j_gene: TRBJ2-7

CDR3aa: CASSYGFGQLTSRLTGELFF
v_gene: TRBV6-7
j_gene: TRBJ2-2

CDR3aa: CAGGTDSSFGNEQFF
v_gene: TRBV2
j_gene: TRBJ2-1

CDR3aa: CASSSRDTNYGYTF
v_gene: TRBV30
j_gene: TRBJ1-2

CDR3aa: CASSLMTGLNEQFF
v_gene: TRBV5-1
j_gene: TRBJ2-1

CDR3aa: CASSSSIRNYGYTF
v_gene: TRBV27
j_gene: TRBJ1-2

CDR3aa: CAWSVLGQVNTEAFF
v_gene: TRBV30
j_gene: TRBJ1-1

CDR3aa: CASSWTGFSYNEQFF
v_gene: TRBV7-8
j_gene: TRBJ2-1

CDR3aa: CASSPGGLNTEAFF
v_gene: TRBV18
j_gene: TRBJ1-1

CDR3aa: CASSEGTGDYYEQYF
v_gene: TRBV10-1
j_gene: TRBJ2-7

CDR3aa: CASSLQTGALDEQYF
v_gene: TRBV7-9
j_gene: TRBJ2-7

CDR3aa: CASSPGTSSETQYF
v_gene: TRBV4-2
j_gene: TRBJ2-5

CDR3aa: CAWEGTTSGEQYF
v_gene: TRBV30
j_gene: TRBJ2-5

CDR3aa: CASSWAGDGYTF
v_gene: TRBV19
j_gene: TRBJ1-2

CDR3aa: CASSLDGGTISYEQYF
v_gene: TRBV5-1
j_gene: TRBJ2-7